Listed below are T cell receptor beta chains from one sample, sequenced in a study of naive and memory T cell subsets. Each CDR3 protein gets one entry after TCRdb re-called the 5' RACE reads with MiXCR. This table holds about 62,000 distinct CDR3 sequences, more than 6.5% found once. The receptor source for this set is a female donor in good health. Both conserved end residues are part of each CDR3.

v_gene	j_gene	CDR3aa
TRBV6-5	TRBJ2-7	CASRNTGNEQYF
TRBV6-5	TRBJ1-2	CATKDLSSTYGYTF
TRBV20-1	TRBJ1-2	CSAGTGTANYGYTF
TRBV28	TRBJ1-6	CASSLATGGPYNSPLHF
TRBV7-3	TRBJ2-1	CASSYGQLYNEQFF
TRBV5-6	TRBJ1-2	CASTQTGQAVNYGYTF
TRBV28	TRBJ2-1	CASSLGRANEQFF
TRBV11-3	TRBJ2-3	CASSSGADTQYF
TRBV2	TRBJ2-7	CASIKDGLRYEQYF
TRBV29-1	TRBJ2-1	CSVRQGEFAEQFF
TRBV4-1	TRBJ2-2	CASSQEQGAWTGELFF
TRBV5-1	TRBJ1-1	CASSFNYNTEAFF
TRBV6-6	TRBJ2-6	CASSPGTDSGANVLTF
TRBV20-1	TRBJ2-1	CSAITRSGRVGNEQFF
TRBV28	TRBJ1-5	CASSTGISNQPQHF
TRBV27	TRBJ2-3	CASSHGDTQYF
TRBV19	TRBJ1-5	CASSIELRERHSSQPQHF
TRBV19	TRBJ1-5	CASRSGRVSNQPQHF
TRBV29-1	TRBJ2-7	CSVDDREGEQYF
TRBV10-3	TRBJ2-7	CAIRPTSGGAYEQYF
TRBV5-1	TRBJ2-1	CASSLAGLANEQFF
TRBV6-5	TRBJ1-2	CASSYMGAGSGYGYTF
TRBV7-8	TRBJ2-5	CASSLGTSRWTQETQYF
TRBV28	TRBJ2-1	CASTLSSYNEQFF
TRBV30	TRBJ2-7	CAWSLGTSGSGEQYF
TRBV27	TRBJ2-6	CASSLSTAIDSGANVLTF
TRBV12-3/TRBV12-4	TRBJ1-6	CASRGQGFSPLHF
TRBV7-3	TRBJ2-3	CASSLTGGEDTQYF
TRBV28	TRBJ2-3	CASSLTSGTTDTQYF
TRBV9	TRBJ2-1	CASSVSSAFSYNEQFF
TRBV30	TRBJ1-5	CAWSQGKGNQPQHF
TRBV5-5	TRBJ1-2	CASSPTGGANYGYTF
TRBV18	TRBJ2-7	CASASDRTTYEQYF
TRBV30	TRBJ2-2	CAWSKSSSTGELFF